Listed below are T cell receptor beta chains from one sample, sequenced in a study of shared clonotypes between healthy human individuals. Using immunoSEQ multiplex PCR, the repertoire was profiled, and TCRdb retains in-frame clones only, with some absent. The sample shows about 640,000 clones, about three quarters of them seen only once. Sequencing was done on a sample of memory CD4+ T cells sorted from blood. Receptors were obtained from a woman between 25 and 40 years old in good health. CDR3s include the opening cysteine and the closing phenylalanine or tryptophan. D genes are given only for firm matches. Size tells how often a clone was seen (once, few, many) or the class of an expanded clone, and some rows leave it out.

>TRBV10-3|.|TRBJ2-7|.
TGTGCCATCAGTGAGGGGGACCACATGACCTACGAGCAGTACTTC
CAISEGDHMTYEQYF
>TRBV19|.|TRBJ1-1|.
TGTGCCAGTAGTCAGGACGGAATGAACACTGAAGCTTTCTTT
CASSQDGMNTEAFF
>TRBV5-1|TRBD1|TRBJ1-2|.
TGCGCCAGCAGCAGAGGGACAGGGGCGAGGGGTTACGGCTACACCTTC
CASSRGTGARGYGYTF
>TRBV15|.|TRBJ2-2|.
TGTGCCACCAGCGTATCAAGGAGGCGGGACACCGGGGAGCTGTTTTTT
CATSVSRRRDTGELFF
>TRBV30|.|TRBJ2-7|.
TGTGCCTGGAGTGCGAGTACCTACGAGCAGTACTTC
CAWSASTYEQYF
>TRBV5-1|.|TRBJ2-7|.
TGCGCCAGCAGCCTGGGGGGGGCCCACTTCTACGAGCAGTACTTC
CASSLGGAHFYEQYF
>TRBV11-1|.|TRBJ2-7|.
TGTGCCAGCAGCTTAGCGTGGGGAGGACGTGAGCAGTACTTC
CASSLAWGGREQYF
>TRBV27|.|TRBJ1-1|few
TGTGCCAGCAGGTCACAGGTCGGGGAAGCTTTCTTT
CASRSQVGEAFF
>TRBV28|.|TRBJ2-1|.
TGTGCCAGCAGTTTGTCTAGGAGCGAGCAGTTCTTC
CASSLSRSEQFF
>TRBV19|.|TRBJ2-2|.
TGTGCCAGTACCACTAGGGGGTTTCCGGGGGAGCTGTTTTTT
CASTTRGFPGELFF
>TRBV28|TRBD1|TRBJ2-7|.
TGTGCCAGCAGGGACAGGGACGGGTCCTACGAGCAGTACTTC
CASRDRDGSYEQYF
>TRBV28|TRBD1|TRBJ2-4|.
TGTGCCAGCAGCCCAATCACAGGGGACGGAAACTTC
CASSPITGDGNF
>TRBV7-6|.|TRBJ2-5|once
TGTGCCAGCAGCTTAGTCGGGGAGACCCAGTACTTC
CASSLVGETQYF
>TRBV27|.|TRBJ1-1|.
TGTGCCAGCAGTTGGGCCCCGGGCAGCATGAACACTGAAGCTTTCTTT
CASSWAPGSMNTEAFF
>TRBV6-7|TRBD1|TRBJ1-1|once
TGTGCCAGCAGTTACTCCCGGGACAGGGCTCAATTGGCCACTGAAGCTTTCTTT
CASSYSRDRAQLATEAFF
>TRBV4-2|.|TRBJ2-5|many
TGTGCCAGCAGCCAAGATCGAGGGCAGACCCAGTACTTC
CASSQDRGQTQYF
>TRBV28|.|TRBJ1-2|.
TGTGCCAGCAAGAGATATGGCTACACCTTC
CASKRYGYTF
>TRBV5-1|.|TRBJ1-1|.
TGCGCCAGCAGCCCCCGAACCCGGAAAATGAACACTGAAGCTTTCTTT
CASSPRTRKMNTEAFF
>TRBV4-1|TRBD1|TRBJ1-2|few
TGCGCCAGCAGCCAAGTAACCGGGACAGGGTATGGCTACACCTTC
CASSQVTGTGYGYTF
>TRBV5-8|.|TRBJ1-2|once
TGTGCCAGCAGCTTGGGCGTCTTTTTAAGCTATGGCTACACCTTC
CASSLGVFLSYGYTF
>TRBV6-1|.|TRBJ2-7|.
TGTGCCAGCAGTGAAGCGCCCACGAGCTCCTACGAGCAGTACTTC
CASSEAPTSSYEQYF
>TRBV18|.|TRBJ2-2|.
TGTGCCAGCTCTATGAACAGGCCCTCGAACACCGGGGAGCTGTTTTTT
CASSMNRPSNTGELFF
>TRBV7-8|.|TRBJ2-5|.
TGTGCCAGCAGCTTACGAGGGGCCGGGTCAGAGACCCAGTACTTC
CASSLRGAGSETQYF
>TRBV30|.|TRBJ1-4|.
TGTGCCTGGAGTCGGGGGGCCGCTAATGAAAAACTGTTTTTT
CAWSRGAANEKLFF
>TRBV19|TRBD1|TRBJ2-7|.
TGTGCCAGTAGTTCTCAGACAGGGGGCCCCGAGCAGTACTTC
CASSSQTGGPEQYF
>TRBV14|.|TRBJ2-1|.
TGTGCCAGCAGCCACAAAAAGGGTGTAAGGTTCAATGAGCAGTTCTTC
CASSHKKGVRFNEQFF
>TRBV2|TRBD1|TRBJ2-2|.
TGTGCCAGCAGAGGACAGGTCAACACCGGGGAGCTGTTTTTT
CASRGQVNTGELFF
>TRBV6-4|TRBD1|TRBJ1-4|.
TGTGCCAGCAGTGACGACAGGGTTGAAAAACTGTTTTTT
CASSDDRVEKLFF
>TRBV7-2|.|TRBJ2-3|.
TGTGCCAGCAGCTTGAGTCTAGCCACAGATACGCAGTATTTT
CASSLSLATDTQYF
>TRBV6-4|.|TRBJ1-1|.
TGTGCCAGCAGTATTACAGAGAACACTGAAGCTTTCTTT
CASSITENTEAFF
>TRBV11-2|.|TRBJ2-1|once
TGTGCCAGCAGCCCCCTGACCGGCAATGAGCAGTTCTTC
CASSPLTGNEQFF
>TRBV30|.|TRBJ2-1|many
TGTGCCTGGAGGAGTGTTGGGGGAGAAAGGAGCAATGAGCAGTTCTTC
CAWRSVGGERSNEQFF
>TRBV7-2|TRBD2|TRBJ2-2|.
TGTGCCAGCAGCTTGGTCTTTGGACTAGCGGGAGGTTGGGCCGGGGAGCTGTTTTTT
CASSLVFGLAGGWAGELFF
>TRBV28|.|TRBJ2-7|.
TGTGCCAGCAGCCTCTGGGGGGCCACCTACGAGCAGTACTTC
CASSLWGATYEQYF
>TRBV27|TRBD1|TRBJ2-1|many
TGTGCCAGCAGGCGGAGACAGGGGACGGTGGGGTTCTCCTACAATGAGCAGTTCTTC
CASRRRQGTVGFSYNEQFF
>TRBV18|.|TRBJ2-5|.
TGTGCCAGCTCACCGGGCGGTTCGGTAAGACTCCGACAGTACTTC
CASSPGGSVRLRQYF
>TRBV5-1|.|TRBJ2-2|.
TGCGCCAGCAGCTTGGGTGACAGAGACACCGGGGAGCTGTTTTTT
CASSLGDRDTGELFF
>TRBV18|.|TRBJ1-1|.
TGTGCCAGCTCACCCGGGTCGGGGCGGGCTGAAGCTTTCTTT
CASSPGSGRAEAFF
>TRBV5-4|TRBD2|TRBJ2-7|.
TGTGCCAGCAGCAATTCACTAGCGTCCTACGAGCAGTACTTC
CASSNSLASYEQYF
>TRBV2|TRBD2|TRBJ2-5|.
TGTGCCAGCCATAGCGGGGGGTGGGAGACCCAGTACTTC
CASHSGGWETQYF
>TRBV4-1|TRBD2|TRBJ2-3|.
TGCGCCAGCAGCCAAGATCAATTCGGTGGCGGGAGGGCCCCAGATACGCAGTATTTT
CASSQDQFGGGRAPDTQYF
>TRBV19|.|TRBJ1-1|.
TGTGCCAGCAAACACGCGAATCCGCGGGAAGCTTTCTTT
CASKHANPREAFF
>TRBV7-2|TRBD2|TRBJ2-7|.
TGTGCCAGCAGCCTCTCAGCACTAGCGGGAGCCGAGCAGTACTTC
CASSLSALAGAEQYF
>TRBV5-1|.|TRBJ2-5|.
TGCGCCAGCAGCTTAGGGGTCACCCAAGAGACCCAGTACTTC
CASSLGVTQETQYF
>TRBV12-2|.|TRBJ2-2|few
TGTGCAAGTCGCCCGGCCACAGGGGGCGTTGGGGGCACCGGGGAGCTGTTTTTT
CASRPATGGVGGTGELFF
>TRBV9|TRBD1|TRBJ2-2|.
TGTGCCAGCAGGGGACAGGGTAACACCGGGGAGCTGTTTTTT
CASRGQGNTGELFF
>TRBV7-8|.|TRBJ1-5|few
TGTGCCAGCAGCTTAGTCTCTGGACATCAGCCCCAGCATTTT
CASSLVSGHQPQHF
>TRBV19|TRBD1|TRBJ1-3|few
TGTGCCAGTAGTATCCGGACAGGGTTGGACACCATATATTTT
CASSIRTGLDTIYF